This note documents a single T cell receptor (beta chain) sequence. Antigen: not known. Per the germline V gene, CDR1 is SGHDT and CDR2 is YYEEEE. This CDR3 contains 15 residues. This sample is drawn from a study of monozygotic twins with inflammatory bowel disease. Study-level points and caveats: Twins with IBD were found to have lower TCRbeta diversity (inverse Simpson) than healthy co-twins.

TCRdb reprocessed the 5' RACE reads, keeping one entry per CDR3 protein, no DNA. The sample has about 130,000 distinct CDR3 sequences; the top ten hold 1.2%. The chain carries TRBV5-6 and TRBJ2-3; TCRdb proposes TRBD1, but this gene call is untestable without DNA. Sequencing was done on a sample of blood. The origin of this receptor is a human donor with ulcerative colitis or Crohn's disease, or a healthy co-twin of an affected twin (not recorded which). The CDR3: CASSSYRGQADTQYF.